This record concerns one TCR beta chain sequence. Sequencing used immunoSEQ multiplex PCR; TCRdb keeps in-frame clones, though not all of them. In the table there are approximately 89,000 clones, 70% to 80% of which are singletons. This specimen comes from a study of blood T cell repertoires in COVID-19. Across the study: Researchers got acute and convalescent COVID-19 samples from the United States, Italy and Spain.

V lost 4 bases and J 3 bases, leaving 13 bases between the germline ends. This CDR3 is 14 amino acids long. CDR1 and CDR2 (germline): WNHNN, SYGVQD (reference sequence). V gene TRBV10-1 combines with J gene TRBJ2-7, with a weak D call TRBD1 (6 bases). This TCR was recovered from a human donor in a cohort sampled during active COVID-19. Sequences were obtained from peripheral blood. CDR3 loop: CASSGSGESYEQYF. DNA of the CDR3: TGCGCCAGCAGTGGATCAGGGGAAAGCTACGAGCAGTACTTC.